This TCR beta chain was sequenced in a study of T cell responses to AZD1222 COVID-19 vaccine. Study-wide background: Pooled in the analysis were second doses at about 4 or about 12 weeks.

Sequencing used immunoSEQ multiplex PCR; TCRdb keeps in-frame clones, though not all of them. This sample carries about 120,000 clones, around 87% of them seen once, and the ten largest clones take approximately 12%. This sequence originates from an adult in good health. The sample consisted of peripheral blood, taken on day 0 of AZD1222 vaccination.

This chain's CDR3 is CASSFGRVGREQYF. The CDR3 DNA reads as TGTGCCAGCAGTTTTGGTAGGGTCGGACGAGAGCAGTACTTC. The J gene is TRBJ2-7, the V gene TRBV28; D gene unclear. This CDR3 contains 14 residues. CDR1 is MDHEN and CDR2 is SYDVKM in the germline V gene. Trimming took 3 bases from V and 7 from J, leaving 16 bases between them.